The rows below give T cell receptor beta chains drawn from one sample of a study of shared clonotypes between healthy human individuals. The protocol was immunoSEQ multiplex PCR, while the TCRdb copy is restricted to in-frame clones and leaves out a portion. Among around 720,000 clones listed, roughly 72% were seen once. Sequencing input: memory CD4+ T cells sorted from blood. These receptor sequences come from a woman in her twenties or thirties in good health. The CDR3 runs from the conserved cysteine through the conserved F or W. The D gene is left open where the match is weak. The listing skips clone size in some rows; elsewhere it reads once, few, many or a size class.

j_call v_call clone_size d_call cdr3_aa cdr3_nt
TRBJ1-5 TRBV19 . TRBD1 CARMSADRVGQPQHF TGTGCCAGGATGTCCGCAGACAGGGTCGGTCAGCCCCAGCATTTT
TRBJ2-3 TRBV27 . TRBD2 CASSLAGGLLGTDTQYF TGTGCCAGCAGCCTAGCGGGAGGGCTTCTAGGCACAGATACGCAGTATTTT
TRBJ1-1 TRBV5-1 . . CASSSQPEENTEAFF TGCGCCAGCAGCTCCCAACCGGAAGAGAACACTGAAGCTTTCTTT
TRBJ1-4 TRBV30 . . CAWSVRRSANEKLFF TGTGCCTGGAGTGTAAGGAGGTCAGCTAATGAAAAACTGTTTTTT
TRBJ2-4 TRBV7-2 few TRBD2 CASSDGPGLAAKNIQYF TGTGCCAGCAGCGACGGACCGGGACTAGCGGCCAAAAACATTCAGTACTTC
TRBJ2-1 TRBV7-9 . . CASSGPYNEQFF TGTGCCAGCAGCGGGCCCTACAATGAGCAGTTCTTC
TRBJ2-1 TRBV7-9 once TRBD2 CASSLAGGPDEQFF TGTGCCAGCAGCTTAGCGGGAGGGCCTGATGAGCAGTTCTTC
TRBJ2-1 TRBV4-2 . TRBD1 CASSHGDRDRGEQFF TGTGCCAGCAGCCACGGTGACAGGGATCGTGGTGAGCAGTTCTTC
TRBJ2-1 TRBV5-1 . . CASSLGSGSYNEQFF TGCGCCAGCAGCTTAGGTAGCGGTTCCTACAATGAGCAGTTCTTC
TRBJ2-7 TRBV4-1 . TRBD1 CASSQAHLRDRPYEQYF TGCGCCAGCAGCCAAGCTCACCTTCGGGACAGGCCCTACGAGCAGTACTTC
TRBJ1-2 TRBV7-2 . . CASSLGRNYGYTF TGTGCCAGCAGCTTAGGCAGGAACTATGGCTACACCTTC
TRBJ2-7 TRBV6-6 . . CASSSDDRSYEQYF TGTGCCAGCAGTTCCGACGACAGGAGCTACGAGCAGTACTTC
TRBJ2-5 TRBV7-8 . . CASSLIRRTQETQYF TGTGCCAGCAGCTTAATTCGGCGAACACAAGAGACCCAGTACTTC
TRBJ1-3 TRBV7-8 . . CASSFGERLRGNTIYF TGTGCCAGCAGCTTTGGGGAGAGGCTCCGCGGAAACACCATATATTTT
TRBJ1-1 TRBV6-5 . . CASSRAENTEAFF TGTGCCAGCTCACGGGCAGAGAACACTGAAGCTTTCTTT
TRBJ1-1 TRBV2 few . CASRLTGTGTEAFF TGTGCCAGCAGACTAACAGGGACGGGCACTGAAGCTTTCTTT
TRBJ2-3 TRBV6-5 . . CASSYGRVSTDTQYF TGTGCCAGCAGTTACGGGCGGGTCAGCACAGATACGCAGTATTTT
TRBJ2-2 TRBV6-5 . . CASSSPSGELFF TGTGCCAGCAGTTCCCCGTCCGGGGAGCTGTTTTTT
TRBJ2-1 TRBV7-9 . . CASSLVEGVDNEQFF TGTGCCAGCAGCTTAGTTGAGGGAGTAGACAATGAGCAGTTCTTC
TRBJ1-1 TRBV29-1 . . CSVSGTLNTEAFF TGCAGCGTTTCCGGGACACTGAACACTGAAGCTTTCTTT
TRBJ2-7 TRBV5-6 . TRBD2 CASSLLAGDREQYF TGTGCCAGCAGCTTGCTAGCGGGAGATCGAGAGCAGTACTTC
TRBJ2-1 TRBV7-9 many TRBD2 CASSWRLERGNEQFF TGTGCCAGCAGCTGGCGCCTCGAGCGGGGGAATGAGCAGTTCTTC
TRBJ1-2 TRBV9 . . CASKGTEGYTF TGTGCCAGCAAAGGGACGGAGGGCTACACCTTC
TRBJ2-7 TRBV6-5 once TRBD1 CASSYSTDRGYEQYF TGTGCCAGCAGTTACTCGACCGACAGGGGCTACGAGCAGTACTTC
TRBJ2-7 TRBV28 . TRBD2 CASSVGLAAYEQYF TGTGCCAGCAGCGTGGGACTAGCGGCTTACGAGCAGTACTTC
TRBJ2-7 TRBV4-1 . TRBD1 CASSQDGTGSEQYF TGCGCCAGCAGCCAAGATGGGACAGGGAGCGAGCAGTACTTC
TRBJ1-4 TRBV5-6 . TRBD1 CASSLDRGVLTNEKLFF TGTGCCAGCAGCCTGGACAGGGGCGTTCTCACTAATGAAAAACTGTTTTTT
TRBJ2-7 TRBV5-5 . . CASSPGSGADSFSYEQYF TGTGCCAGCAGCCCCGGGAGTGGAGCGGATTCTTTCTCCTACGAGCAGTACTTC
TRBJ1-4 TRBV6-6 . TRBD1 CASRAAQGARKLFF TGTGCCAGCAGGGCAGCTCAGGGGGCTCGAAAACTGTTTTTT
TRBJ1-2 TRBV6-4 few . CASSDGRENYGYTF TGTGCCAGCAGTGACGGCAGGGAAAACTATGGCTACACCTTC
TRBJ2-7 TRBV6-1 few . CASTEVWGPTYEQYF TGTGCCAGCACCGAAGTATGGGGGCCGACCTACGAGCAGTACTTC
TRBJ2-5 TRBV4-2 few . CASSQVTLLWGQETQYF TGTGCCAGCAGCCAAGTTACCCTTCTCTGGGGCCAAGAGACCCAGTACTTC
TRBJ2-7 TRBV6-5 . TRBD1 CASSGDRGAPYEQYF TGTGCCAGCAGTGGGGACAGGGGAGCCCCCTACGAGCAGTACTTC
TRBJ1-4 TRBV5-1 . . CASSLADPGEKLFF TGCGCCAGCAGCTTGGCAGATCCTGGGGAAAAACTGTTTTTT
TRBJ2-3 TRBV5-6 . . CASSLKVGTDTQYF TGTGCCAGCAGCTTGAAGGTGGGCACAGATACGCAGTATTTT
TRBJ1-3 TRBV18 . TRBD1 CASSSQGADSGNTIYF TGTGCCAGCTCGTCACAGGGGGCTGATAGTGGAAACACCATATATTTT
TRBJ1-2 TRBV10-3 few . CAISELNGYTF TGTGCCATCAGTGAATTAAATGGCTACACCTTC
TRBJ2-1 TRBV5-4 . TRBD2 CASSFGTSGINEQFF TGTGCCAGCAGCTTCGGAACTAGCGGAATCAATGAGCAGTTCTTC
TRBJ2-1 TRBV10-2 few TRBD2 CASRTSGSGNEQFF TGCGCCAGCCGGACTAGCGGGAGTGGAAATGAGCAGTTCTTC
TRBJ1-1 TRBV28 . . CASSSLRGRNTEAFF TGTGCCAGCAGTTCCCTAAGGGGTAGGAACACTGAAGCTTTCTTT
TRBJ2-1 TRBV4-1 few TRBD2 CASSLDPGTTNEQFF TGCGCCAGCAGCCTAGACCCCGGGACTACCAATGAGCAGTTCTTC
TRBJ2-7 TRBV6-1 once TRBD2 CASSDPGLASSSYEQYF TGTGCCAGCAGTGATCCGGGACTAGCTTCCAGCTCCTACGAGCAGTACTTC
TRBJ1-4 TRBV7-9 . . CASSLGGYSTNEKLFF TGTGCCAGCAGCTTAGGGGGGTACTCAACTAATGAAAAACTGTTTTTT
TRBJ2-3 TRBV5-1 . TRBD1 CASSIGQGAGTDTQYF TGCGCCAGCAGCATCGGACAGGGGGCAGGGACAGATACGCAGTATTTT
TRBJ2-5 TRBV27 . TRBD2 CASSRASGKETQYF TGTGCCAGCAGTCGGGCTAGCGGGAAAGAGACCCAGTACTTC
TRBJ2-3 TRBV4-1 . . CASSQVYQSSGSTDTQYF TGCGCCAGCAGCCAAGTCTATCAGAGTAGCGGAAGCACAGATACGCAGTATTTT